Listed below are T cell receptor beta chains from one sample, sequenced in a study of T cell responses to AZD1222 COVID-19 vaccine. Only in-frame clones appear in the TCRdb table, and some are missing; sequencing was by immunoSEQ multiplex PCR. The sample lists more than 95,000 clones; 80% to 90% were seen once. Sequencing used peripheral blood, obtained on day 0 of AZD1222 vaccination. Receptors originate from an adult in good health. Each CDR3 is given with its conserved first and last residue. The order of the fields is D gene, J gene, clone size, V gene, CDR3 protein, CDR3 DNA. The D gene is left open where the match is weak. Rows may omit the clone size; those that give it use once, few, many or a size class.

D: TRBD1
J: TRBJ1-5
size: -
V: TRBV19
CDR3: CASSTRGQGAQPQHF
DNA: TGTGCCAGTAGTACCCGGGGACAGGGTGCTCAGCCCCAGCATTTT

D: -
J: TRBJ1-6
size: -
V: TRBV5-4
CDR3: CASSFTSGTNPSPLHF
DNA: TGTGCCAGCAGCTTCACGTCCGGGACAAATCCTTCACCCCTCCACTTT

D: -
J: TRBJ1-5
size: -
V: TRBV30
CDR3: CAWSQGGNQPQHF
DNA: TGTGCCTGGAGCCAGGGAGGCAATCAGCCCCAGCATTTT

D: -
J: TRBJ2-1
size: -
V: TRBV9
CDR3: CASSGRGFEQFF
DNA: TGTGCCAGCAGCGGGAGAGGGTTTGAGCAGTTCTTC

D: -
J: TRBJ1-2
size: -
V: TRBV6-2/TRBV6-3
CDR3: CASSYSGRPNYGYTF
DNA: TGTGCCAGCAGTTACTCGGGCCGTCCTAACTATGGCTACACCTTC

D: TRBD2
J: TRBJ2-1
size: -
V: TRBV27
CDR3: CASSSPIAGGPHEQFF
DNA: TGTGCCAGCAGCTCCCCAATAGCGGGAGGGCCCCATGAGCAGTTCTTC

D: -
J: TRBJ2-5
size: -
V: TRBV25-1
CDR3: CASSASGTETQYF
DNA: TGTGCCAGCAGTGCCTCCGGGACGGAGACCCAGTACTTC

D: -
J: TRBJ1-6
size: -
V: TRBV6-2/TRBV6-3
CDR3: CASSYRAGSPLHF
DNA: TGTGCCAGCAGTTATAGGGCGGGATCACCCCTCCACTTT

D: TRBD1
J: TRBJ2-1
size: -
V: TRBV7-3
CDR3: CASSLSGQGHNEQFF
DNA: TGTGCCAGCAGCTTAAGTGGACAGGGCCACAATGAGCAGTTCTTC

D: -
J: TRBJ2-6
size: -
V: TRBV7-3
CDR3: CASSLNGLGIAGANVLTF
DNA: TGTGCCAGCAGCTTAAACGGCTTAGGGATCGCCGGGGCCAACGTCCTGACTTTC

D: -
J: TRBJ2-1
size: -
V: TRBV3-1/TRBV3-2
CDR3: CASSQDGIVKNEQFF
DNA: TGTGCCAGCAGCCAAGATGGGATAGTGAAGAATGAGCAGTTCTTC

D: -
J: TRBJ1-2
size: -
V: TRBV6-5
CDR3: CASSRRAGHGVYTF
DNA: TGTGCCAGCAGTCGTCGGGCCGGCCATGGGGTCTACACCTTC

D: -
J: TRBJ1-5
size: -
V: TRBV4-3
CDR3: CASSQIRDSNQPQHF
DNA: TGCGCCAGCAGCCAAATCCGGGACAGCAATCAGCCCCAGCATTTT

D: -
J: TRBJ2-6
size: -
V: TRBV5-6
CDR3: CASSLVSRSGANVLTF
DNA: TGTGCCAGCAGCTTGGTGTCTCGCTCTGGGGCCAACGTCCTGACTTTC

D: -
J: TRBJ1-5
size: -
V: TRBV9
CDR3: CASSPDLYQPQHF
DNA: TGTGCCAGCAGTCCGGACCTTTATCAGCCCCAGCATTTT

D: -
J: TRBJ1-1
size: -
V: TRBV24-1
CDR3: CATSDQPRKGMNTEAFF
DNA: TGTGCCACCAGTGACCAGCCCCGAAAAGGGATGAACACTGAAGCTTTCTTT

D: -
J: TRBJ1-2
size: -
V: TRBV15
CDR3: CATSSGQGGYGYTF
DNA: TGTGCCACCAGCAGCGGCCAGGGTGGATATGGCTACACCTTC

D: -
J: TRBJ2-2
size: -
V: TRBV18
CDR3: CASSPREGELFF
DNA: TGTGCCAGCTCACCACGGGAGGGGGAGCTGTTTTTT

D: -
J: TRBJ2-3
size: -
V: TRBV19
CDR3: CASSFGGFTDTQYF
DNA: TGTGCCAGTTCTTTTGGGGGATTCACAGATACGCAGTATTTT

D: -
J: TRBJ1-5
size: -
V: TRBV7-6
CDR3: CASSLAYSNQPQHF
DNA: TGTGCCAGCAGCTTAGCGTACAGCAATCAGCCCCAGCATTTT

D: -
J: TRBJ1-2
size: -
V: TRBV19
CDR3: CASRTRPGVRGYTF
DNA: TGTGCCAGTAGGACCCGCCCCGGGGTACGGGGCTACACCTTC

D: TRBD2
J: TRBJ2-5
size: -
V: TRBV4-2
CDR3: CASSQDLGAAGGQETQYF
DNA: TGTGCCAGCAGCCAAGATCTGGGGGCAGCGGGAGGCCAAGAGACCCAGTACTTC

D: -
J: TRBJ1-1
size: -
V: TRBV12-3/TRBV12-4
CDR3: CASSGLQAFF
DNA: TGTGCCAGCAGTGGGTTACAAGCTTTCTTT

D: -
J: TRBJ1-4
size: -
V: TRBV5-8
CDR3: CASSTGGRYIEKLFF
DNA: TGTGCCAGCAGCACCGGAGGGCGGTATATTGAAAAACTGTTTTTT

D: TRBD1
J: TRBJ1-1
size: -
V: TRBV18
CDR3: CASSLTGGIVLNEAFF
DNA: TGTGCCAGCTCACTGACAGGGGGCATCGTCTTGAATGAAGCTTTCTTT

D: -
J: TRBJ1-3
size: -
V: TRBV5-8
CDR3: CASSRSSGNTIYF
DNA: TGTGCCAGCAGCCGCAGCTCTGGAAACACCATATATTTT

D: -
J: TRBJ1-5
size: -
V: TRBV19
CDR3: CASSIGGGSNQPQHF
DNA: TGTGCCAGTAGTATAGGCGGAGGAAGCAATCAGCCCCAGCATTTT

D: -
J: TRBJ1-2
size: -
V: TRBV5-8
CDR3: CASSSKYGYGYTF
DNA: TGTGCCAGCAGCTCCAAGTACGGCTATGGCTACACCTTC

D: -
J: TRBJ1-1
size: -
V: TRBV6-5
CDR3: CASSYGTTEAFF
DNA: TGTGCCAGCAGTTACGGTACCACTGAAGCTTTCTTT

D: TRBD1
J: TRBJ1-1
size: -
V: TRBV5-4
CDR3: CASSPGTVTEAFF
DNA: TGTGCCAGCAGTCCGGGGACAGTCACTGAAGCTTTCTTT

D: -
J: TRBJ1-6
size: -
V: TRBV19
CDR3: CASRKDNSPLHF
DNA: TGTGCCAGTAGGAAAGATAATTCACCCCTCCACTTT

D: TRBD2
J: TRBJ2-7
size: -
V: TRBV5-1
CDR3: CASSNGSRLASSYEQYF
DNA: TGCGCCAGCAGTAATGGAAGCAGACTAGCGTCCTCCTACGAGCAGTACTTC

D: -
J: TRBJ1-3
size: -
V: TRBV29-1
CDR3: CSADTSGNTIYF
DNA: TGCAGCGCGGATACTTCTGGAAACACCATATATTTT

D: -
J: TRBJ1-5
size: few
V: TRBV2
CDR3: CASNRESNQPQHF
DNA: TGTGCCAGCAACAGGGAGAGCAATCAGCCCCAGCATTTT

D: TRBD1
J: TRBJ2-2
size: -
V: TRBV5-1
CDR3: CASSLFGTGNTGELFF
DNA: TGCGCCAGCAGCTTGTTTGGGACAGGGAACACCGGGGAGCTGTTTTTT

D: -
J: TRBJ2-5
size: -
V: TRBV7-2
CDR3: CASSTRQLPQYF
DNA: TGTGCCAGCAGTACCAGACAATTGCCCCAGTACTTC

D: -
J: TRBJ2-4
size: -
V: TRBV29-1
CDR3: CSVEPGGAKNIQYF
DNA: TGCAGCGTTGAACCCGGTGGAGCCAAAAACATTCAGTACTTC

D: -
J: TRBJ1-1
size: -
V: TRBV7-2
CDR3: CASSGLPGYTEAFF
DNA: TGTGCCAGCAGCGGCCTTCCGGGTTACACTGAAGCTTTCTTT

D: -
J: TRBJ2-1
size: -
V: TRBV9
CDR3: CASSVAGSYYNEQFF
DNA: TGTGCCAGCAGCGTAGCGGGGTCATATTACAATGAGCAGTTCTTC

D: TRBD1
J: TRBJ1-5
size: -
V: TRBV4-1
CDR3: CASSQDRQGSGYSNQPQHF
DNA: TGCGCCAGCAGCCAAGATAGACAGGGTAGCGGTTATAGCAATCAGCCCCAGCATTTT

D: -
J: TRBJ1-2
size: -
V: TRBV5-5
CDR3: CASSPAQGSYGYTF
DNA: TGTGCCAGCAGCCCCGCACAGGGATCCTATGGCTACACCTTC

D: -
J: TRBJ1-2
size: -
V: TRBV5-8
CDR3: CASSLYTGGYGYTF
DNA: TGTGCCAGCAGCTTGTATACCGGGGGCTATGGCTACACCTTC

D: TRBD2
J: TRBJ2-7
size: once
V: TRBV5-4
CDR3: CASSNVTSLYEQYF
DNA: TGTGCCAGCAGCAACGTGACTAGCCTTTACGAGCAGTACTTC

D: -
J: TRBJ1-2
size: -
V: TRBV6-1
CDR3: CASSESQDTNYGYTF
DNA: TGTGCCAGCAGTGAGTCCCAAGACACTAACTATGGCTACACCTTC

D: TRBD2
J: TRBJ2-1
size: -
V: TRBV6-2/TRBV6-3
CDR3: CASSYSPGGGYNEQFF
DNA: TGTGCCAGCAGTTACTCGCCGGGAGGGGGGTACAATGAGCAGTTCTTC

D: -
J: TRBJ2-2
size: -
V: TRBV7-2
CDR3: CASSLWSDPGELFF
DNA: TGTGCCAGCAGCTTATGGAGCGACCCCGGGGAGCTGTTTTTT

D: TRBD1
J: TRBJ2-2
size: -
V: TRBV28
CDR3: CATDRGHGELFF
DNA: TGTGCCACCGACAGGGGCCACGGGGAGCTGTTTTTT

D: -
J: TRBJ2-7
size: few
V: TRBV3-1/TRBV3-2
CDR3: CASSQERYEQYF
DNA: TGTGCCAGCAGCCAGGAGCGTTACGAGCAGTACTTC

D: -
J: TRBJ2-1
size: -
V: TRBV11-2
CDR3: CASSFSDSAYNEQFF
DNA: TGTGCCAGCAGCTTTTCCGACTCGGCCTACAATGAGCAGTTCTTC